A single sample is the source of the 15 T cell receptor beta chains below, sequenced in a study of cytomegalovirus exposure and HLA in healthy donors. The PCR had 60 Vbeta and 13 Jbeta primers. The data were produced by immunoSEQ multiplex PCR, yet TCRdb's version contains in-frame clones alone and is incomplete. The table has some 200,000 clones, 77% seen once. Sequenced sample: PBMCs. The receptors here all came from a woman aged 55-75 years in good health and CMV-seropositive.

The chain couples TRBV5-1 to TRBJ2-7; 10 nucleotides line up with TRBD1. The CDR3 consists of 13 residues. Germline assignment: CDR1 SGHRS and CDR2 YFSETQ. V lost 7 bases, J lost 5 bases, and 6 bases stayed unmatched. CDR3 loop: CASGRDRGHEQYF. In nucleotides, the CDR3 is TGCGCCAGCGGTCGGGACAGGGGCCACGAGCAGTACTTC.

This clone occurred a few times. Other DNA variants within this sample encode the same CDR3. The chain employs TRBV5-5 and TRBJ2-5, with TRBD2 matching 9 bases. This CDR3 contains 15 residues. The germline gives CDR1 SGHKS, CDR2 YYEKEE (reference sequence). Unmatched junction bases numbered 4, after V lost 2 bases and J lost 2 bases. CDR3 amino acids: CASSFSGSPQETQYF. CDR3 coding DNA: TGTGCCAGCAGCTTTAGCGGGAGCCCACAAGAGACCCAGTACTTC.

The chain links TRBV30 to TRBJ2-7; D might be TRBD2 (5 bases). CDR3 length equals 15 residues. V lost 0 bases, J lost 2 bases, and 14 bases lay in between. Germline V gives CDR1 GTSNPN, CDR2 SVGIG (reference sequence). DNA for the CDR3: TGTGCCTGGAGTGTACTAGGGCGGATCACCTACGAGCAGTACTTC. Its protein product is CAWSVLGRITYEQYF.

The genes are TRBV27 and TRBJ1-4, with a possible D match to TRBD1 (6 bases). The CDR3 sequence is 14 residues long. Trimming removed 2 bases from V and 8 bases from J, with 12 bases in between. Germline V gives CDR1 MNHEY, CDR2 SMNVEV (reference sequence). CDR3 DNA sequence: TGTGCCAGCAGTTTAGCAGGGGTTCAGGAAAAACTGTTTTTT. It specifies CASSLAGVQEKLFF.

With regard to this clone: Other DNA variants within this sample encode the same CDR3. The rearrangement links TRBV4-2 to TRBJ1-3; TRBD1 might be the D (6 bases). V was trimmed by 0 bases and J by 5 bases, leaving 17 bases between them. The CDR3 spans 17 residues. Germline CDR1 and CDR2: LGHNA and YNFKEQ. The CDR3 bases are TGTGCCAGCAGCCAAGATGGACCTACAGGGTCCAGAAACACCATATATTTT. Residues: CASSQDGPTGSRNTIYF.

J is TRBJ2-5 and V is TRBV4-1; 10 positions agree with TRBD2. Germline values: CDR1 MGHRA, CDR2 YSYEKL. This CDR3 is built from 15 residues. V was pared by 6 bases and J by 2 bases, with 6 bases of the junction left unmatched. The CDR3 bases are TGCGCCAGCAGGCCTAGCGGGGGCCCTCAAGAGACCCAGTACTTC. Translation gives CASRPSGGPQETQYF.

The rearrangement uses TRBV7-2 and TRBJ2-2; 7 positions match TRBD2. V was clipped by 5 bases and J by 4 bases; unmatched bases: 7. Germline V gene data show CDR1 as SGHTA and CDR2 as FQGNSA. The CDR3 is 15 amino acids. The CDR3 DNA reads TGTGCCAGCAGCATAGGGGAGCGGGGCACCGGGGAGCTGTTTTTT. It is translated as CASSIGERGTGELFF.

The chain recombines TRBV6-6 with TRBJ1-2, with TRBD1 matching 7 bases. Germline values: CDR1 MNHNY, CDR2 SVGAGI (reference sequence). The CDR3 sequence is 16 residues long. V was pared by 2 bases and J by 3 bases, with 9 bases of the junction left unmatched. As DNA, the CDR3 is TGTGCCAGCAGTTACGGCTTAGACAGGGTTGACTATGGCTACACCTTC. It translates to CASSYGLDRVDYGYTF.

Only a few counts were recorded for this clone. The chain employs TRBV19 and TRBJ2-7; D gene ambiguous. Germline CDR1 and CDR2: LNHDA and SQIVND (reference sequence). The germline V and J ends were trimmed by 2 bases and 2 bases, with 10 bases remaining between them. CDR3 length: 14 amino acids. This CDR3 reads CASSIYVRAYEQYF. CDR3 DNA sequence: TGTGCCAGTAGTATATACGTCCGGGCCTACGAGCAGTACTTC.

V and J are TRBV19 and TRBJ2-7, with 7 positions matching TRBD2. The CDR3 consists of 14 residues. Germline V lookup: CDR1 LNHDA, CDR2 SQIVND (reference sequence). Trimming cost V 5 bases and J 4 bases; bases outside gene matches: 8. For the CDR3, the DNA is TGTGCCAGTAGTGCCGCGGGAGCGTGGTACGAGCAGTACTTC. It is translated as CASSAAGAWYEQYF.

The chain recombines TRBV5-1 with TRBJ2-1, with 8 bases lining up with TRBD1. Germline CDR1 and CDR2: SGHRS and YFSETQ. Unmatched junction bases numbered 17, after V lost 5 bases and J lost 7 bases. The CDR3 contains 17 residues. CDR3 sequence (DNA): TGCGCCAGCAGTTCCACACCAGGGGGCGCGTCTGGGAATGAGCAGTTCTTC. Its protein is CASSSTPGGASGNEQFF.

This clone was recorded once. V and J are TRBV7-8 and TRBJ1-6; no reliable D call. Trimming took off 1 base at V and 6 bases at J, with 16 bases between the two ends. The CDR3 consists of 17 residues. Germline V gene lookup returns CDR1 SGHVS and CDR2 FQNEAQ. In DNA, the CDR3 is TGTGCCAGCAGCTTAGATCCCCCCCAGGAGGGTAATTCACCCCTCCACTTT. Its translation is CASSLDPPQEGNSPLHF.

The rearrangement links TRBV4-1 to TRBJ2-7; D not certain. The CDR3 length is 13 residues. Per the germline V gene, CDR1 is MGHRA and CDR2 is YSYEKL. With 1 base removed from V and 3 bases from J, the gap between germline ends came to 7 bases. The CDR3 bases are TGCGCCAGCAGCCAAGGTACATTCTACGAGCAGTACTTC. It specifies CASSQGTFYEQYF.

The chain links TRBV30 to TRBJ2-6; maybe TRBD1 (5 bases). Per germline, CDR1 GTSNPN and CDR2 SVGIG (reference sequence). Trimming shortened V by 5 bases and J by 0 bases, and 8 bases separated the two germline ends. The CDR3 contains 14 residues. CDR3 region: CAWDRSSGANVLTF. CDR3 nucleotide sequence: TGTGCCTGGGACAGAAGCTCTGGGGCCAACGTCCTGACTTTC.

The V and J genes are TRBV7-8 and TRBJ1-5, with D possibly being TRBD1 (6 bases). The CDR3 has 16 residues. The germline CDR1 and CDR2 sequences are SGHVS and FQNEAQ. V shed 1 base and J shed 6 bases, with 16 bases lying between them. Written as DNA, the CDR3 is TGTGCCAGCAGCTTAGGGGGGGGCTTGGGTGGTCAGCCCCAGCATTTT. Translated, it gives CASSLGGGLGGQPQHF.